This T cell receptor beta chain was sequenced in a study of neurological immune-mediated disorders. The unsorted libraries had their origin in 2 million PBMCs stored at -80 C. This clonotype was counted many times. The authors made cDNA by 5'RACE with 10-nucleotide random UMIs. Sequencing of 15-18 subjects in each run yielded over 170 million TCR-beta sequences. TCRdb re-called the 5' RACE reads with MiXCR, one entry per CDR3 protein. The table lists 39,000 or so distinct CDR3 sequences, 2% to 3% of them singletons. Germline V gene data show CDR1 as DFQATT and CDR2 as SNEGSKA (reference sequence). This CDR3 contains 14 residues. The junction had 6 bases not matched to a gene; V was cut back by 3 bases and J by 1 base.

Specimen: PBMCs. The sequence was collected from a man in his thirties or forties with multiple sclerosis. V usage is TRBV20-1 and J usage is TRBJ2-7; 7 bases line up with TRBD1. The DNA of the CDR3 is TGCAGTGCTAGCCTACAGGGGCGTTCCTACGAGCAGTACTTC. Translation gives CSASLQGRSYEQYF.